A few counts support the clone carrying this T cell receptor beta chain. The sample comes from a study of blood T cell repertoires in COVID-19. Germline trimming cut 5 bases from V and 6 bases from J; bases unmatched to any gene: 4. The CDR3 is 12 residues long. Germline loops: CDR1 SEHNR, CDR2 FQNEAQ (reference sequence). The study recruited people aged about 18 to 95 years across some 23 US areas. Exposed volunteers were people who met a COVID-19 case within 2 weeks before study entry. The data were produced by immunoSEQ multiplex PCR, yet TCRdb's version contains in-frame clones alone and is incomplete. The table lists 150,000 or so clones, around 90% of them singletons.

This chain joins TRBV7-9 and TRBJ2-7; 7 bases line up with TRBD1. The clonotype originates from a woman aged 35 to 49 who had been exposed to COVID-19. The sequenced sample consisted of PBMCs or T cells enriched from blood (not recorded which). In DNA form, the CDR3 reads TGTGCCAGCAGCCAGGGACAGTTCGAGCAGTACTTC. Its translation: CASSQGQFEQYF.